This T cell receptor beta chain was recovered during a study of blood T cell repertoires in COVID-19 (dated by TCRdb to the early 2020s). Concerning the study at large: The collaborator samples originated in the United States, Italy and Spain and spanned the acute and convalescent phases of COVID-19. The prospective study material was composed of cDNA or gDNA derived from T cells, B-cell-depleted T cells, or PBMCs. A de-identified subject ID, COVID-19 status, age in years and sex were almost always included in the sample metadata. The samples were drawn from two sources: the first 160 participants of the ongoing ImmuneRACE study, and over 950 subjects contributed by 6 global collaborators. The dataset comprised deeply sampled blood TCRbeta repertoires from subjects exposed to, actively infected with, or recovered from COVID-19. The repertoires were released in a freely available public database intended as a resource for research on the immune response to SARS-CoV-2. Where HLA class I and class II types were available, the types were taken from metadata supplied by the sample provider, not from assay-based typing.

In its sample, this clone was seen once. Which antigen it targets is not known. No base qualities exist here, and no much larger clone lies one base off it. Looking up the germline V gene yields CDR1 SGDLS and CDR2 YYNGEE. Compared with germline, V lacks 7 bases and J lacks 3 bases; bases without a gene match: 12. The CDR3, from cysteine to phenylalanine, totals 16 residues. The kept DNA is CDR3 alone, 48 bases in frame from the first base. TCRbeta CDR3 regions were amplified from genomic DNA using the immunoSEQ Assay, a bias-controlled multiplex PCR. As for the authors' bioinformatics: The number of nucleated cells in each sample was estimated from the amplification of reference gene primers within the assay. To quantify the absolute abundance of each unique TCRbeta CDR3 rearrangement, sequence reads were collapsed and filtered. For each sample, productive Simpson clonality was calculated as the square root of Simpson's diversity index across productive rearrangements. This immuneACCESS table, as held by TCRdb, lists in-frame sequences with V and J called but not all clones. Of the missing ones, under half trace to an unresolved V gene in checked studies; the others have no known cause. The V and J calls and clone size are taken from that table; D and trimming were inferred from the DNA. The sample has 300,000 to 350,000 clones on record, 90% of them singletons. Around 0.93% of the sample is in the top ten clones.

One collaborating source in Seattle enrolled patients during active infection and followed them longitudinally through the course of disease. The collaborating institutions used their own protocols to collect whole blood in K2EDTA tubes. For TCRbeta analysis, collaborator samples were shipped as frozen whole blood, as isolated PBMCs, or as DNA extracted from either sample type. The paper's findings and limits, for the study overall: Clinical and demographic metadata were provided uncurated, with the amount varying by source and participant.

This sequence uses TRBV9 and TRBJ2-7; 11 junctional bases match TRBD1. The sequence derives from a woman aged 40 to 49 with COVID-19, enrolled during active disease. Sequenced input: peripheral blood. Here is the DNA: TGTGCCAGCCTGGTGGGACAGGGGGAAAGGGACTACGAGCAGTACTTC. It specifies CASLVGQGERDYEQYF.